The sequence of this TCR beta chain was determined in a study of regulatory T cells in long-lasting Graves disease. This clonotype came up many times. Its target is not known. CDR3 regions were amplified by Arm-PCR using iRepertoire HTBI primers to build TCR beta libraries. From the multiplex PCR reads, TCRdb called clonotypes with MiXCR, one entry per CDR3 protein. The sample yields 430,000 or so distinct CDR3 sequences, around 23% seen once. General observations from the study: Preferential use of TRBV28, TRBJ1-2 and TRBJ2-5 was seen in persistent disease.

The V gene lost 3 bases and the J gene lost 3 bases, with 18 bases spanning the gap. This CDR3 has 16 residues. Per the germline V gene, CDR1 is MDHEN and CDR2 is SYDVKM. Time point meaning: persistent/refractory GD, antithyroid drugs over 5 years with positive TRAb. There was RNA extracted from PBMCs, and the TCR library was made from it. The sequencing used peripheral blood mononuclear cells (PBMCs), collected when the disease was refractory, from a patient treated with antithyroid drugs. The chain uses TRBV28 and TRBJ2-7; D might be TRBD2 (6 bases). This clonotype was obtained from a female donor with Graves disease. CDR3 region: CASSLSPGGPDYEQYF. CDR3 in DNA: TGTGCCAGCAGTTTGTCTCCAGGAGGGCCAGACTACGAGCAGTACTTC.